The 25 T cell receptor beta chains given below trace back to one sample, sequenced in a study of blood T cells in healthy people across ages. The second PCR ran roughly 6 to 12 cycles with a sample-barcoded 5' primer and J-beta primers. Using its own MiXCR run on the 5' RACE reads, TCRdb lists one record per CDR3 protein. The sample records some 1,000,000 distinct CDR3 sequences, roughly a quarter being singletons. These data were also filed under a second study, of T cells of mothers and their children.

Sequenced input: blood. Receptor source: a girl aged 2 to 9 in good health.

The V and J genes are TRBV11-2 and TRBJ2-1; TRBD2 agrees at 11 bases. The CDR3 totals 17 residues. Germline V gives CDR1 SGHAT, CDR2 FQNNGV. The ends lost 3 bases at V and 4 bases at J; junction bases unmatched: 8. CDR3 sequence: CASSFGTSGIPYNEQFF. As DNA, the CDR3 is TGTGCCAGCAGCTTCGGGACTAGCGGCATACCGTACAATGAGCAGTTCTTC.

This rearrangement joins TRBV7-2 to TRBJ2-1, with D uncertain. V lost 1 base and J lost 8, with 15 bases in between. Per germline, CDR1 SGHTA and CDR2 FQGNSA. The CDR3 totals 15 residues. CDR3 residues: CASSLGVKPVDEQFF. Here the CDR3 DNA reads TGTGCCAGCAGCTTAGGGGTCAAACCAGTAGATGAGCAGTTCTTC. Full variable domain (outside the CDR3, taken from reference TRBV7-2 and TRBJ2-1): GAGVSQSPSNKVTEKGKDVELRCDPISGHTALYWYRQSLGQGLEFLIYFQGNSAPDKSGLPSDRFSAERTGGSVSTLTIQRTQQEDSAVYLCASSLGVKPVDEQFFGPGTRLTVL.

This sequence joins TRBV29-1 and TRBJ1-1; D ambiguous. The V end was cut by 0 bases, the J end by 4 bases, with 9 bases between. The CDR3 contains 13 residues. CDR1 SQVTM and CDR2 ANQGSEA come from the germline V gene. The CDR3 DNA follows: TGCAGCGTTGAAGAAGGGCATGGCACTGAAGCTTTCTTT. This codes for CSVEEGHGTEAFF.

A few counts support this clonotype. The CDR3 DNA is TGCGCCAGCAGCTTGGATGGGGCCCTCAATTCACCCCTCCACTTT. Translated: CASSLDGALNSPLHF. The chain combines TRBV5-1 with TRBJ1-6; the D gene is possibly TRBD1 (5 bases). Germline V CDR1 and CDR2: SGHRS, YFSETQ. The CDR3 has 15 amino acids. Deletions cut 0 bases from V and 7 bases from J, with 11 bases between. The complete variable domain, with remaining parts taken from reference TRBV5-1 and TRBJ1-6, reads KAGVTQTPRYLIKTRGQQVTLSCSPISGHRSVSWYQQTPGQGLQFLFEYFSETQRNKGNFPGRFSGRQFSNSRSEMNVSTLELGDSALYLCASSLDGALNSPLHFGNGTRLTVT.

The rearrangement links TRBV7-2 to TRBJ1-1; D unresolved. The germline V gene has CDR1 SGHTA and CDR2 FQGNSA. The CDR3 is made up of 13 amino acids. V lost 2 bases to trimming and J lost 7 bases, with 11 bases between them. In DNA form, the CDR3 reads TGTGCCAGCAGCTTAACTTTCCGGAATGAAGCTTTCTTT. This gives the protein CASSLTFRNEAFF.

The table lists this clonotype with many counts. The chain is built from TRBV7-9 and TRBJ2-5, with D perhaps given as TRBD1 or TRBD2 (5 bases each). The CDR3 totals 15 residues. Looked up from germline, CDR1 is SEHNR and CDR2 is FQNEAQ (reference sequence). V was clipped by 5 bases and J by 5 bases, with 18 bases between them. CDR3 residues: CASSPPFGGEETQYF. As DNA, the CDR3 is TGTGCCAGCAGCCCACCGTTTGGGGGTGAGGAGACCCAGTACTTC. The complete variable domain, with remaining parts taken from reference TRBV7-9 and TRBJ2-5, reads DTGVSQNPRHKITKRGQNVTFRCDPISEHNRLYWYRQTLGQGPEFLTYFQNEAQLEKSRLLSDRFSAERPKGSFSTLEIQRTEQGDSAMYLCASSPPFGGEETQYFGPGTRLLVL.

The DNA for the CDR3 is TGTGCCAGCAGCTTAGAGCAGGGGGCGCGGGAGGGCTACACCTTC. This translates into CASSLEQGAREGYTF. The rearrangement links TRBV7-2 to TRBJ1-2, with 8 positions matching TRBD1. In germline, CDR1 is SGHTA, CDR2 FQGNSA. After removal of 1 base from V and 8 bases from J, the junction contained 9 bases not matched to a gene. This CDR3 region has 15 residues.

J is TRBJ2-5 and V is TRBV28; TRBD1 might be the D (6 bases). Trimming stripped 7 bases from V and 11 bases from J, with 17 bases between. The CDR3 extends over 12 amino acids. Germline CDR1 is MDHEN and CDR2 is SYDVKM. The CDR3 nucleotides read TGTGCCAGCACCTCGGACAGCCCTGAGCAGTACTTC. It yields the protein CASTSDSPEQYF.

This clonotype was picked up one time. V gene TRBV9 combines with J gene TRBJ2-7; 7 bases are a match to TRBD2. The CDR3 sequence is 17 residues long. The V and J ends lost 0 bases and 0 bases, in that order; junction bases with no gene match: 9. The germline V gene has CDR1 SGDLS and CDR2 YYNGEE. The CDR3 DNA sequence: TGTGCCAGCAGCGTAGCCCCTTGGGCGGGAGACTCCTACGAGCAGTACTTC. Its translation: CASSVAPWAGDSYEQYF.

The chain recombines TRBV4-2 with TRBJ2-2, with 9 bases that match TRBD1. After removal of 1 base from V and 7 bases from J, the junction contained 4 bases not matched to a gene. The V gene's germline CDR1 is LGHNA and CDR2 YNFKEQ. CDR3 size: 15 residues. This chain's CDR3 is CASSQVGQGGGELFF. The CDR3 DNA sequence: TGTGCCAGCAGCCAAGTGGGACAGGGAGGCGGGGAGCTGTTTTTT.

The chain couples TRBV6-5 to TRBJ2-5; D is unclear. The CDR3 runs 13 residues. Germline CDR1 and CDR2: MNHEY and SVGAGI. V was trimmed by 0 bases and J by 5 bases, leaving 7 bases between them. Written as DNA, the CDR3 is TGTGCCAGCAGTTACTCGATGGTCGAGACCCAGTACTTC. Translation gives CASSYSMVETQYF.

V and J are TRBV14 and TRBJ2-2, with TRBD2 matching 8 bases. V lost 6 bases to trimming and J lost 6 bases; unmatched junction nucleotides: 12. Germline lookup yields CDR1 SGHDN and CDR2 FVKESK. The length of the CDR3 is 16 residues. CDR3 amino acids: CASRPFSGINAGELFF. CDR3 sequence (DNA): TGTGCCAGCAGGCCGTTTAGCGGGATAAATGCCGGGGAGCTGTTTTTT.

This chain uses TRBV5-1 with TRBJ2-5; 12 nucleotides line up with TRBD2. The CDR3 covers 17 residues. The V and J ends lost 9 bases and 0 bases, in that order; junction bases with no gene match: 12. CDR1 is SGHRS and CDR2 is YFSETQ in the germline V gene. The CDR3 spells CANSETSGSTYQETQYF. As DNA, the CDR3 is TGCGCCAACAGTGAGACTAGCGGGAGCACGTACCAAGAGACCCAGTACTTC.

This clonotype was seen just once. Here the CDR3 reads CASSIPLLTSGEDEQFF. In DNA form, the CDR3 reads TGTGCCAGCAGCATCCCCCTCCTTACTAGCGGGGAAGACGAGCAGTTCTTC. The chain links TRBV5-6 to TRBJ2-1, with TRBD2 matching 10 bases. CDR3 length equals 17 residues. With 4 bases clipped from V and 10 bases from J, the junction kept 17 bases outside the gene matches. Germline CDR1 SGHDT, CDR2 YYEEEE.

V usage is TRBV12-3 or TRBV12-4 and J usage is TRBJ2-5; a possible D gene is TRBD2 (6 bases). The end of the DNA fits TRBJ2-1 better, so the J call may be wrong. This CDR3 spans 14 amino acids. CDR3 DNA sequence: TGTGCCAGCAGTTTTCTTCGGGAGCTCCGTGAGCAGTTCTTC. Translated, it gives CASSFLRELREQFF.

This clonotype was recorded a few times. The genes are TRBV3-1 and TRBJ2-5; TRBD1 is a possible D gene (5 bases). V was trimmed by 0 bases and J by 2 bases, leaving 7 bases between them. The CDR3 sequence is 14 residues long. Germline values: CDR1 LGHDT, CDR2 YNNKEL (reference sequence). The CDR3 sequence: CASSQDGAQETQYF. In DNA, the CDR3 is TGTGCCAGCAGCCAAGATGGGGCTCAAGAGACCCAGTACTTC.

The chain employs TRBV7-6 and TRBJ1-5; D ambiguous. CDR1 SGHVS and CDR2 FNYEAQ come from the germline V gene. V was trimmed by 0 bases and J by 2 bases, leaving 5 bases between them. The CDR3 runs 14 residues. CDR3: CASSLAGRNQPQHF. The DNA for the CDR3 is TGTGCCAGCAGCTTAGCTGGGCGCAATCAGCCCCAGCATTTT.

CDR3 loop: CASSLEQYQETQYF. Written as DNA, the CDR3 is TGTGCCAGCAGCTTGGAACAGTACCAAGAGACCCAGTACTTC. The gene calls are TRBV7-2 and TRBJ2-5; D is unresolved. V was clipped by 3 bases and J by 0 bases, with 8 bases between them. The CDR3 length is 14 residues. Per germline, CDR1 SGHTA and CDR2 FQGNSA.

This clonotype was recorded a few times. This chain joins TRBV24-1 and TRBJ2-1; the match to TRBD2 covers 9 bases. CDR3 length: 19 amino acids. The V and J ends lost 3 bases and 0 bases, in that order; junction bases with no gene match: 11. CDR1 and CDR2 (germline): KGHDR, SFDVKD. The CDR3 region is CATSDPFSGGLSSYNEQFF. The DNA of the CDR3 is TGTGCCACCAGTGATCCTTTTAGCGGGGGCCTAAGCTCCTACAATGAGCAGTTCTTC.

The chain links TRBV29-1 to TRBJ1-1; TRBD1 is a possible D gene (6 bases). V was shortened by 0 bases and J by 8 bases, with 13 bases between the two germline ends. Germline loops: CDR1 SQVTM, CDR2 ANQGSEA. The CDR3 has 13 residues. CDR3 in amino acids: CSVEDGRGGEAFF. In nucleotides, the CDR3 is TGCAGCGTTGAAGATGGTAGAGGGGGAGAAGCTTTCTTT.

The J gene is TRBJ1-2, the V gene TRBV12-5, with D possibly matching TRBD1 (5 bases). V dropped 0 bases and J dropped 6 bases, with 23 bases sitting between them. The CDR3 is made up of 18 amino acids. The germline V gene encodes CDR1 LGHNT and CDR2 FRNRAP. In DNA form, the CDR3 reads TGTGCTAGTGGTTTGGTACTAGACGACAAAGGGCAGGGTCATGGCTACACCTTC. Translating gives CASGLVLDDKGQGHGYTF.

The CDR3 region has the DNA TGTGCCAGCAGTATACGACAGGAGAGCTCCTACGAGCAGTACTTC. Its translation: CASSIRQESSYEQYF. The gene calls are TRBV12-3 or TRBV12-4 and TRBJ2-7, with D perhaps matching TRBD1 (6 bases). The CDR3 runs to 15 residues. Between the trimmed V and J ends, which lost 5 bases and 0 bases, there was a span of 14 bases.

This clonotype came up a few times. The chain uses TRBV28 and TRBJ1-1; unclear D gene. V gave up 3 bases and J gave up 4 bases, with 9 bases separating them. This CDR3 has 13 residues. Germline CDR1 is MDHEN and CDR2 is SYDVKM. In nucleotides, the CDR3 is TGTGCCAGCAGTTTGCAGTTCTCCACTGAAGCTTTCTTT. Amino acids: CASSLQFSTEAFF.

This clonotype has more than one count but fewer than ten. The chain couples TRBV20-1 to TRBJ2-5; D uncertain. This CDR3 contains 12 residues. The germline V and J ends were trimmed by 6 bases and 0 bases, with 8 bases remaining between them. Per the germline V gene, CDR1 is DFQATT and CDR2 is SNEGSKA (reference sequence). The CDR3 reads CSAPSYQETQYF. The CDR3 region has the DNA TGCAGTGCCCCCTCGTACCAAGAGACCCAGTACTTC.

V and J are TRBV29-1 and TRBJ2-2; perhaps D is TRBD1 or TRBD2 (5 bases each). This CDR3 is 15 amino acids long. Trimming removed 6 bases at V and 0 bases at J, with 14 bases between. CDR1 SQVTM and CDR2 ANQGSEA come from the germline V gene. The DNA for the CDR3 is TGCAGCGTCTCCCAGAGGGGCCCGAACACCGGGGAGCTGTTTTTT. Protein product: CSVSQRGPNTGELFF.